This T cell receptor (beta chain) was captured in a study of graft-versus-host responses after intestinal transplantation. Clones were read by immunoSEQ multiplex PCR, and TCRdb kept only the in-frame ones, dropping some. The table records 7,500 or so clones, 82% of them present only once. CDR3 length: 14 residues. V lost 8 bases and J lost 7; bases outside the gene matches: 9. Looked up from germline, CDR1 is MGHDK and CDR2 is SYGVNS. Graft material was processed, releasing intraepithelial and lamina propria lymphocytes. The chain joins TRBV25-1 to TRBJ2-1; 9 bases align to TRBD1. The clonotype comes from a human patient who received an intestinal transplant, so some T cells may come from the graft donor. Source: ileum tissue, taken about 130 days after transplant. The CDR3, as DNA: TGTGCCAGCTATGGGACAGGGAAGGAAAATGAGCAGTTCTTC. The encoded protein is CASYGTGKENEQFF.